These T cell receptor beta chains were read from a single sample in a study of blood T cells in healthy people across ages. TCRdb recomputed calls from the 5' RACE reads with MiXCR, one row per CDR3 protein. Of about 760,000 distinct CDR3 sequences listed, roughly 25% are singletons. The data were also submitted as part of a second study, on T cells of mothers and their children.

The sample consisted of blood. The receptor set was obtained from a boy between 10 and 17 years old in good health. CDR3s include the opening cysteine and the closing phenylalanine or tryptophan. D genes are given only for firm matches. Clone size is stated in some rows and not others, as once, few, many or a class when expanded.

CDR3: CASSQELTTDTQYF
size: NA
V: TRBV4-1
J: TRBJ2-3
D: NA

CDR3: CASSLRQNSYEQYF
size: once
V: TRBV11-2
J: TRBJ2-7
D: NA

CDR3: CASSTNFGTSGNTIYF
size: few
V: TRBV12-3/TRBV12-4
J: TRBJ1-3
D: NA

CDR3: CASSLPRRLDEQFF
size: few
V: TRBV12-3/TRBV12-4
J: TRBJ2-1
D: NA

CDR3: CSAELRDGVEKLFF
size: few
V: TRBV20-1
J: TRBJ1-4
D: NA

CDR3: CASSSLNEQFF
size: many
V: TRBV7-9
J: TRBJ2-1
D: NA

CDR3: CASSSFPGEYEQYF
size: few
V: TRBV5-4
J: TRBJ2-7
D: NA

CDR3: CASSLDFRGDEQFF
size: NA
V: TRBV11-3
J: TRBJ2-1
D: TRBD2

CDR3: CATSRERGLETSYEQYF
size: NA
V: TRBV15
J: TRBJ2-7
D: NA

CDR3: CASSLKRANEQYF
size: NA
V: TRBV7-2
J: NA
D: NA

CDR3: CASSQGTAQEKLFF
size: NA
V: TRBV7-9
J: TRBJ1-4
D: TRBD1

CDR3: CSVEETSGLGDTQYF
size: few
V: TRBV29-1
J: TRBJ2-3
D: TRBD2

CDR3: CASSTNRATNEKLFF
size: few
V: TRBV7-9
J: TRBJ1-4
D: NA

CDR3: CASRWETENSPLHF
size: NA
V: TRBV2
J: TRBJ1-6
D: NA

CDR3: CSADTDNEQFF
size: NA
V: TRBV20-1
J: NA
D: NA

CDR3: CASSLRRLERGRNEQFF
size: NA
V: TRBV7-8
J: TRBJ2-1
D: TRBD2

CDR3: CSGRRPGETQYF
size: few
V: TRBV20-1
J: TRBJ2-5
D: NA

CDR3: CAISEYTGADSPLHF
size: NA
V: TRBV10-3
J: TRBJ1-6
D: TRBD1

CDR3: CSARAGTGGLKPGYTF
size: few
V: TRBV20-1
J: TRBJ1-2
D: TRBD1

CDR3: CASGGQGGETQYF
size: few
V: TRBV19
J: TRBJ2-5
D: TRBD1

CDR3: CASSLSLFTQYF
size: NA
V: TRBV28
J: NA
D: NA

CDR3: CASRPGLATDTQYF
size: NA
V: TRBV12-3/TRBV12-4
J: TRBJ2-3
D: TRBD2

CDR3: CSVVGDYNEQFF
size: NA
V: TRBV29-1
J: TRBJ2-1
D: NA

CDR3: CASSPNSGEQFF
size: NA
V: TRBV13
J: TRBJ2-1
D: NA

CDR3: CASSQGVGGEPQETQYF
size: NA
V: TRBV3-1
J: TRBJ2-5
D: NA

CDR3: CASSGPGQVLDGELFF
size: few
V: TRBV9
J: TRBJ2-2
D: TRBD1

CDR3: CASSQEGTGGTEAFF
size: few
V: TRBV4-1
J: TRBJ1-1
D: TRBD1

CDR3: CASSQEGGTFNEQFF
size: NA
V: TRBV3-1
J: TRBJ2-1
D: NA

CDR3: CASSPSGLQETQYF
size: few
V: TRBV2
J: TRBJ2-5
D: NA

CDR3: CASSLDLQPQHF
size: once
V: TRBV7-9
J: TRBJ1-5
D: NA

CDR3: CASSTGTGAYNEQFF
size: few
V: TRBV6-5
J: NA
D: TRBD1

CDR3: CASSLQMNTGELFF
size: NA
V: TRBV7-3
J: TRBJ2-2
D: NA

CDR3: CASSFSDSYVQYF
size: NA
V: TRBV19
J: TRBJ2-7
D: NA

CDR3: CSAPHSGVSYEQYF
size: NA
V: TRBV20-1
J: TRBJ2-7
D: TRBD2

CDR3: CAAGAQQAEETQYF
size: once
V: TRBV10-3
J: TRBJ2-5
D: NA

CDR3: CASSLGEGTQYF
size: NA
V: TRBV5-1
J: TRBJ2-5
D: NA

CDR3: CASSSWWGVENIQYF
size: few
V: TRBV5-5
J: TRBJ2-4
D: NA

CDR3: CASSLGVAGSFTDTQYF
size: NA
V: TRBV7-7
J: TRBJ2-3
D: TRBD2

CDR3: CSANLASGRNEQFF
size: NA
V: TRBV20-1
J: NA
D: TRBD2

CDR3: CASSLGVGPYNGEQYF
size: few
V: TRBV5-1
J: TRBJ2-7
D: NA

CDR3: CASSQAQGRGRSYEQYF
size: few
V: TRBV4-1
J: TRBJ2-7
D: NA